The T cell receptor (beta chain) described here comes from a study of T-cell reconstitution after alpha-beta-depleted transplantation in children. Study-wide results and caveats: Recipient T cells and thymic progenitors that survived were the source of the high TCRbeta diversity seen at day 60 in some patients. After one year, T-cell counts and TCRbeta diversity mostly came from new T cells. Reportedly, roughly two months post-transplant, alpha-beta T cells arose from several hundred expanded graft clones.

Germline-derived CDR1 and CDR2 are DFQATT and SNEGSKA (reference sequence). The CDR3 has 14 residues. J was trimmed by 1 base and V by 3 bases; bases with no gene match: 4. For TCRbeta, the library was prepared with unique molecular identifiers. Each CDR3 protein gets one entry after TCRdb re-called the PCR reads with MiXCR. The sample holds about 200,000 distinct CDR3 sequences; just under 6.5% are singletons and the top ten take about 4.3%. This clonotype was seen repeatedly, ten times or more. Its antigen remains unidentified. The TCR sequence derives from a girl less than two years old with combined immunodeficiency, due to receive a stem cell transplant. Material: PBMCs, obtained before TCRalphabeta/CD19-depleted stem cell transplant. The gene calls are TRBV20-1 and TRBJ2-7; 9 bases agree with TRBD2. CDR3 coding DNA: TGCAGTGCTAGGGGGACTAGCAATTCCTACGAGCAGTACTTC. Translation: CSARGTSNSYEQYF.